The clone carrying this T cell receptor beta chain has a handful of counts. No antigen is known for it. These data come from a study of T-cell reconstitution after alpha-beta-depleted transplantation in children. Construction of the TCRbeta library involved unique molecular identifiers. TCRdb processed the PCR reads anew with MiXCR; each CDR3 protein has one entry. The data hold fewer than 350,000 distinct CDR3 sequences, with roughly a tenth observed a single time. Study-wide results and limits: Recipient T cells and thymic progenitors that survived gave rise to the high TCRbeta diversity observed at day 60 in some patients. Fresh T-cell production supplied most of the T-cell counts and diversity seen one year after transplant. Expanded clones from the graft, numbering several hundred, reportedly supplied alpha-beta T cells about two months after transplant.

The CDR3 covers 16 residues. Germline V gene data show CDR1 as KGHDR and CDR2 as SFDVKD. Trimming cost V 4 bases and J 3 bases; bases outside gene matches: 3. V is TRBV24-1 and J is TRBJ2-1; TRBD1 matches at 12 bases. The sample here was PBMCs, taken before TCRalphabeta/CD19-depleted stem cell transplant. The TCR originated in a boy younger than two with acute myeloid leukemia, due to receive a stem cell transplant. CDR3 sequence reads: CATSEGDRGRYNEQFF. DNA of the CDR3: TGTGCCACCAGTGAGGGGGACAGGGGGCGCTACAATGAGCAGTTCTTC.